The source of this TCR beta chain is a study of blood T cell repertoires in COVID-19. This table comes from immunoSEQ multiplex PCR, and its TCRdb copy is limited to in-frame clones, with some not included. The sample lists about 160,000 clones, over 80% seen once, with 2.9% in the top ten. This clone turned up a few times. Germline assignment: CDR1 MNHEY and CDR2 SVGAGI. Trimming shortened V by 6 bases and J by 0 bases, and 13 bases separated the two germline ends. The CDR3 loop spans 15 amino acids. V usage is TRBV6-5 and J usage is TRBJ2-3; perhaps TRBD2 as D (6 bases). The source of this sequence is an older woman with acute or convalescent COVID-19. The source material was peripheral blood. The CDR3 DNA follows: TGTGCCAGCAGAAGGGCGGGGTATAGCACAGATACGCAGTATTTT. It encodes CASRRAGYSTDTQYF.